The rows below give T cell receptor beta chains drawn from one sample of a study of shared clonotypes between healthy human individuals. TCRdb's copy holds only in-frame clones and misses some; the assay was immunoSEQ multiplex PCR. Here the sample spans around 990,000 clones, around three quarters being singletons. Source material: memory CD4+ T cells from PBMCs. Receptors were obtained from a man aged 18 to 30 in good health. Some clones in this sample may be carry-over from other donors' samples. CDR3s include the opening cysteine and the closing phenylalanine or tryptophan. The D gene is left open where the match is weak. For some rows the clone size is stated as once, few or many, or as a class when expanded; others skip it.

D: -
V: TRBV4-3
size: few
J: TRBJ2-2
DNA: TGCGCCAGCAGCCAAGATCCTTTGACAGGCGGGGAGCTGTTTTTT
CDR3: CASSQDPLTGGELFF

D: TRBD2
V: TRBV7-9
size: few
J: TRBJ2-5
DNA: TGTGCCAGCAGCTTTGGGCTAGCGGAGATCCAAGAGACCCAGTACTTC
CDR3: CASSFGLAEIQETQYF

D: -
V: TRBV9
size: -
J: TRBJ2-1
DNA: TGTGCCAGCAGCACAACGATGGTAGGGAGAGGCGATGAGCAGTTCTTC
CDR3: CASSTTMVGRGDEQFF

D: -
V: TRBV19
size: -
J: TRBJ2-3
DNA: TGTGCCAGTAGCCAGACTTCTAGCACAGATACGCAGTATTTT
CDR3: CASSQTSSTDTQYF

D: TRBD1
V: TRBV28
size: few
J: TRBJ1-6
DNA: TGTGCCAGCAGTTATCTAGAGGGACAGGGGGGATCACCCCTCCACTTT
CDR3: CASSYLEGQGGSPLHF

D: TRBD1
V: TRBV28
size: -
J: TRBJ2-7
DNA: TGTGCCAGCAGTTACTCGGGACAGGGGGCCTACGAGCAGTACTTC
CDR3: CASSYSGQGAYEQYF

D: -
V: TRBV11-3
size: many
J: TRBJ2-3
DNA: TGTGCCAGCAGCTTAGGTTCCCGGACAGCCCCAGATACGCAGTATTTT
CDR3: CASSLGSRTAPDTQYF

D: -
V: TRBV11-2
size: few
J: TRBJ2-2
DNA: TGTGCCAGCAGCTCTGCGTTGAGGAACACCGGGGAGCTGTTTTTT
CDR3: CASSSALRNTGELFF

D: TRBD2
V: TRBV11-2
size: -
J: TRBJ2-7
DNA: TGTGCCAGCAGCCCTCGGGGGGGCTGGGGCGAGCAGTACTTC
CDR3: CASSPRGGWGEQYF

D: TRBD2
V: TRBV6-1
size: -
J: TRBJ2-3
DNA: TGTGCCAGCAGTGAACGTAATAGCGGGAGAGATACGCAGTATTTT
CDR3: CASSERNSGRDTQYF

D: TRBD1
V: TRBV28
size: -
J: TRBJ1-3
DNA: TGTGCCAGCAGTTCCTCCGGGACAGGGTTCCCGCTCTCTGGAAACACCATATATTTT
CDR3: CASSSSGTGFPLSGNTIYF

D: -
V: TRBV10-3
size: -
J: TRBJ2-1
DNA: TGTGCCACCACGGGAGACAATGAGCAGTTCTTC
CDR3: CATTGDNEQFF

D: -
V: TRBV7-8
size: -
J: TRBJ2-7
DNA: TGTGCCAGTAGCCCCTGGGGGGAACGAACCTACGAGCAGTACTTC
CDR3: CASSPWGERTYEQYF